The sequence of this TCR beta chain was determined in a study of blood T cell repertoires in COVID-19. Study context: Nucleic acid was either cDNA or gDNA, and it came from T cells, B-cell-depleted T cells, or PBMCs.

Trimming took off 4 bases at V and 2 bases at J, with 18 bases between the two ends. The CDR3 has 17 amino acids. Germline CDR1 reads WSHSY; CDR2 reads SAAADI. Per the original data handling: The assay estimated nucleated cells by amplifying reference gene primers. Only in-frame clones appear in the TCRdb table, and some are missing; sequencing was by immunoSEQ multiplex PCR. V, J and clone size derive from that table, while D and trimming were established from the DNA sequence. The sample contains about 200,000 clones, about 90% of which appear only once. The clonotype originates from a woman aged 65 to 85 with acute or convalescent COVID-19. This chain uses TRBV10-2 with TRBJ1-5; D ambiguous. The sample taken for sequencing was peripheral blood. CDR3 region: CASSAEQTTSGNQPQHF. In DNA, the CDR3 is TGCGCCAGCAGTGCAGAGCAGACTACCAGCGGCAATCAGCCCCAGCATTTT.